The 30 T cell receptor beta chains reported below all come from one sample, sequenced in a study of blood T cell repertoires in COVID-19. TCRdb keeps only in-frame clones here, not all; method: immunoSEQ multiplex PCR. This sample has about 320,000 clones, with under 90% found just once. The sample consisted of PBMCs or T cells enriched from blood (not recorded which). The receptor source for this set is a woman aged 18-30 years who had recovered from COVID-19.

The rearrangement uses TRBV5-6 and TRBJ2-1, with a weak D call TRBD1 (5 bases). There are 17 residues in the CDR3. Germline CDR1 is SGHDT and CDR2 is YYEEEE. V was clipped by 4 bases and J by 6 bases, with 23 bases between them. In nucleotides, the CDR3 is TGTGCCAGCAGCCCTGCCAATTCAGGGTCCCCGACCAATGAGCAGTTCTTC. Its protein is CASSPANSGSPTNEQFF.

In this sample, this clone turned up once. The chain couples TRBV7-9 to TRBJ1-4; possible D gene TRBD1, 6 bases. Germline V gene sequence: CDR1 SEHNR, CDR2 FQNEAQ (reference sequence). The CDR3 has 15 amino acids. The V and J ends lost 1 base and 8 bases respectively, with 14 bases between them. The CDR3 sequence: CASSLGEGGQEKLFF. In nucleotides, the CDR3 is TGTGCCAGCAGCTTAGGGGAGGGGGGCCAGGAAAAACTGTTTTTT.

As concerns this clone: The sample contains more than one DNA sequence encoding this CDR3. The rearrangement uses TRBV2 and TRBJ1-5; tentative D call: TRBD1 (5 bases). The length of the CDR3 is 14 residues. Germline V gene data show CDR1 as SNHLY and CDR2 as FYNNEI. V was shortened by 3 bases and J by 0 bases, with 6 bases between the two germline ends. CDR3 bases: TGTGCCAGCAGTGACAGGGTTAGCAATCAGCCCCAGCATTTT. Amino acids: CASSDRVSNQPQHF. Using reference TRBV2 and TRBJ1-5 for the parts outside the CDR3, the full variable domain is EPEVTQTPSHQVTQMGQEVILRCVPISNHLYFYWYRQILGQKVEFLVSFYNNEISEKSEIFDDQFSVERPDGSNFTLKIRSTKLEDSAMYFCASSDRVSNQPQHFGDGTRLSIL.

This clone has just one count. CDR3 coding DNA: TGTGCCAGCAGCCAATGGGACAGGGGTTCCTACGAGCAGTACTTC. Translation gives CASSQWDRGSYEQYF. The chain links TRBV3-1 (or the pseudogene TRBV3-2) to TRBJ2-7; TRBD1 agrees at 10 bases. Per the germline V gene, CDR1 is LGHDT and CDR2 is YNNKEL (reference sequence). V trimming: 2 bases; J trimming: 1 base; junction bases outside the gene matches: 2. The CDR3 is made up of 15 amino acids.

This clone was seen a few times. The chain recombines TRBV18 with TRBJ1-2, with 7 bases fitting TRBD1. Per the germline V gene, CDR1 is KGHSH and CDR2 is LQKENI. The V and J ends lost 3 bases and 3 bases, in that order; junction bases with no gene match: 7. The CDR3 length is 15 residues. CDR3 sequence: CASSPRGQTHYGYTF. CDR3 bases: TGTGCCAGCTCACCCCGGGGACAGACCCACTATGGCTACACCTTC.

This clone was counted a single time. The chain has TRBV27 and TRBJ2-1, with 8 positions matching TRBD2. CDR3 length: 16 residues. V was clipped by 3 bases and J by 6 bases; unmatched bases: 10. Looked up from germline, CDR1 is MNHEY and CDR2 is SMNVEV (reference sequence). The CDR3 loop reads CASSFQRLAGANEQFF. The CDR3 DNA sequence: TGTGCCAGCAGTTTCCAGAGGCTAGCGGGTGCCAATGAGCAGTTCTTC.

The chain recombines TRBV2 with TRBJ1-6, with unresolved D. Germline V gene lookup returns CDR1 SNHLY and CDR2 FYNNEI. V was trimmed by 4 bases and J by 5 bases, leaving 9 bases between them. The CDR3 has 14 residues. Here the CDR3 reads CASSVRSDNSPLHF. In DNA form, the CDR3 reads TGTGCCAGCAGTGTACGCAGTGATAATTCACCCCTCCACTTT.

This chain joins TRBV4-1 and TRBJ1-2, with TRBD1 matching over 11 bases. The V gene end was trimmed by 4 bases and the J gene end by 6 bases; junction bases not matched to a gene: 7. Germline V gene lookup returns CDR1 MGHRA and CDR2 YSYEKL. The CDR3 totals 15 residues. CDR3 sequence (DNA): TGCGCCAGCAGCCGGACCGGGACAGGGGGGGATGGCTACACCTTC. Protein: CASSRTGTGGDGYTF.

This clone appeared once. V gene TRBV28 combines with J gene TRBJ2-2; 13 bases are shared with TRBD2. The V gene's germline CDR1 is MDHEN and CDR2 SYDVKM. The length of the CDR3 is 16 residues. Trimming took 6 bases from V and 7 from J; bases not matched to a gene: 8. The CDR3 DNA sequence: TGTGCCAGCAGCAGAACTAGCGGGAGGGTAAACGGGGAGCTGTTTTTT. Protein product: CASSRTSGRVNGELFF.

The V gene is TRBV29-1, the J gene TRBJ2-3; 9 bases fit TRBD2. The V gene's germline CDR1 is SQVTM and CDR2 ANQGSEA. Trimming cost V 5 bases and J 6 bases; bases outside gene matches: 21. The CDR3 is 18 amino acids. The CDR3 loop is CSVQGGNSGRINIDTQYF. CDR3 DNA sequence: TGCAGCGTTCAAGGGGGTAATAGCGGGAGAATTAATATCGATACGCAGTATTTT.

In its sample, this clone was seen once. The rearrangement links TRBV6-6 to TRBJ1-1; 7 bases map to TRBD1. Losses at the gene ends were 0 bases for V and 1 base for J; bases not matched to a gene: 2. CDR3 length equals 15 residues. Germline loops: CDR1 MNHNY, CDR2 SVGAGI (reference sequence). CDR3 DNA: TGTGCCAGCAGTTACTCATCAGGGGGGAACACTGAAGCTTTCTTT. Translating it yields CASSYSSGGNTEAFF.

The rearrangement links TRBV6-5 to TRBJ2-2, with a possible D match to TRBD2 (5 bases). Germline V CDR1 and CDR2: MNHEY, SVGAGI. The CDR3 covers 14 residues. V was cut by 2 bases and J by 7 bases, with 11 bases left in between. The CDR3 here is CASSYEGRIGELFF. Written as DNA, the CDR3 is TGTGCCAGCAGTTACGAGGGTCGGATCGGGGAGCTGTTTTTT.

V usage is TRBV6-5 and J usage is TRBJ1-6; a weak D match, TRBD1 (6 bases). There are 14 residues in the CDR3. V was cut by 4 bases and J by 7 bases, with 11 bases left in between. Germline V gene lookup returns CDR1 MNHEY and CDR2 SVGAGI. CDR3 in amino acids: CASSFYQGNSPLHF. The DNA of the CDR3 is TGTGCCAGCAGTTTCTACCAGGGGAATTCACCCCTCCACTTT.

The chain combines TRBV5-1 with TRBJ2-1, with 8 bases fitting TRBD1. The junction had 8 bases not matched to a gene; V was cut back by 6 bases and J by 3 bases. The CDR3 totals 15 residues. CDR1 is SGHRS, CDR2 YFSETQ, per germline. The CDR3: CASTQQGGLYNEQFF. In DNA form, the CDR3 reads TGCGCCAGCACCCAACAGGGGGGACTCTACAATGAGCAGTTCTTC.

The chain recombines TRBV19 with TRBJ2-2; 8 positions match TRBD1. The CDR3 length is 14 residues. V dropped 4 bases and J dropped 5; count of bases not matched to a gene: 3. CDR1 LNHDA and CDR2 SQIVND come from the germline V gene (reference sequence). CDR3 sequence reads: CASSTGQGTGELFF. CDR3 sequence (DNA): TGTGCCAGTAGTACTGGACAGGGAACCGGGGAGCTGTTTTTT. Full variable domain (outside the CDR3, taken from reference TRBV19 and TRBJ2-2): DGGITQSPKYLFRKEGQNVTLSCEQNLNHDAMYWYRQDPGQGLRLIYYSQIVNDFQKGDIAEGYSVSREKKESFPLTVTSAQKNPTAFYLCASSTGQGTGELFFGEGSRLTVL.

The V gene is TRBV7-3, the J gene TRBJ2-1, with D tentatively TRBD2 (6 bases). V lost 5 bases to trimming and J lost 10 bases, with 12 bases between them. Germline assignment: CDR1 SGHTA and CDR2 FQGTGA. The CDR3 has 12 amino acids. The chain's CDR3 is CASSPSGGEQFF. CDR3 coding DNA: TGTGCCAGCAGCCCCTCTGGGGGGGAGCAGTTCTTC.

The V call is TRBV5-3, the J call TRBJ1-5; 11 positions match TRBD1. TRBV5-3 belongs to the ORF category, with a function that is uncertain. V trimming: 0 bases; J trimming: 7 bases; junction bases outside the gene matches: 3. The CDR3 is 15 amino acids. Here the CDR3 reads CARSLGDRGYQPQHF. The CDR3 nucleotides read TGTGCCAGAAGCTTGGGGGACAGGGGGTACCAGCCCCAGCATTTT.

This clone is a singleton in its sample. The chain has TRBV18 and TRBJ1-4; a weak D match, TRBD1 (6 bases). Germline assignment: CDR1 KGHSH and CDR2 LQKENI. The CDR3 extends over 13 amino acids. The germline V and J ends were trimmed by 7 bases and 6 bases, with 12 bases remaining between them. Here the CDR3 DNA reads TGTGCCAGCTGCACAGGGAGTGATGAAAAACTGTTTTTT. Its protein product is CASCTGSDEKLFF.

This chain links TRBV11-2 with TRBJ1-1, with TRBD1 as a possible D gene (6 bases). V lost 5 bases and J lost 7, with 20 bases in between. Germline V gene data show CDR1 as SGHAT and CDR2 as FQNNGV. This CDR3 region has 15 residues. Here the CDR3 DNA reads TGTGCCAGCAGCCTCCCAGGGGCCGTCGGCCTTGAAGCTTTCTTT. It encodes CASSLPGAVGLEAFF.

The J gene is TRBJ2-7, the V gene TRBV4-1, with TRBD1 matching over 7 bases. Germline CDR1 MGHRA, CDR2 YSYEKL. Trimming took 0 bases from V and 6 from J; bases not matched to a gene: 5. This CDR3 is built from 14 residues. CDR3 amino acids: CASSQDWNRGEQYF. Written as DNA, the CDR3 is TGCGCCAGCAGCCAAGATTGGAACAGGGGCGAGCAGTACTTC.

J is TRBJ2-7 and V is TRBV6-5; 9 bases match TRBD1. The CDR3 is 14 residues long. The germline gives CDR1 MNHEY, CDR2 SVGAGI. After removal of 7 bases from V and 1 base from J, the junction contained 5 bases not matched to a gene. CDR3 sequence: CASISGTGSYEQYF. The CDR3 DNA sequence: TGTGCCAGCATTTCCGGGACAGGGTCCTACGAGCAGTACTTC.

V and J are TRBV3-1 (or the pseudogene TRBV3-2) and TRBJ2-3; 8 bases are a match to TRBD1. The ends lost 1 base at V and 7 bases at J; junction bases unmatched: 7. The CDR3 is 15 amino acids. Germline V gene sequence: CDR1 LGHDT, CDR2 YNNKEL (reference sequence). The CDR3 protein is CASSQGYRGAYTQYF. The CDR3 DNA is TGTGCCAGCAGCCAAGGCTACAGGGGGGCATATACGCAGTATTTT.

V and J are TRBV18 and TRBJ1-1; D is ambiguous. The V and J ends lost 3 bases and 1 base respectively, with 9 bases between them. Germline-derived CDR1 and CDR2 are KGHSH and LQKENI. The CDR3 covers 14 residues. For the CDR3, the DNA is TGTGCCAGCTCACCCCTAGGAGCGAACACTGAAGCTTTCTTT. Protein sequence: CASSPLGANTEAFF.

This chain links TRBV18 with TRBJ2-3; the D is unclear. CDR3 size: 13 residues. Deletions cut 2 bases from V and 2 bases from J, with 5 bases between. Germline lookup yields CDR1 KGHSH and CDR2 LQKENI. CDR3 in DNA: TGTGCCAGCTCACCAGGCAACACAGATACGCAGTATTTT. Translating it yields CASSPGNTDTQYF.

This sequence joins TRBV18 and TRBJ2-2; TRBD1 aligns across 9 bases. Germline trimming cut 0 bases from V and 6 bases from J; bases unmatched to any gene: 2. In germline, CDR1 is KGHSH, CDR2 LQKENI. The CDR3 consists of 15 residues. The chain's CDR3 is CASSPPGQGPGELFF. CDR3 sequence (DNA): TGTGCCAGCTCACCACCGGGACAGGGCCCCGGGGAGCTGTTTTTT. Full variable domain (rest looked up from reference TRBV18 and TRBJ2-2): NAGVMQNPRHLVRRRGQEARLRCSPMKGHSHVYWYRQLPEEGLKFMVYLQKENIIDESGMPKERFSAEFPKEGPSILRIQQVVRGDSAAYFCASSPPGQGPGELFFGEGSRLTVL.

This chain connects TRBV7-9 to TRBJ2-7; a weak D match, TRBD1 (6 bases). The CDR3 extends over 15 amino acids. Germline V gene lookup returns CDR1 SEHNR and CDR2 FQNEAQ (reference sequence). The V and J ends lost 4 bases and 3 bases respectively, with 16 bases between them. CDR3 residues: CASSWFQGSHYEQYF. DNA for the CDR3: TGTGCCAGCAGCTGGTTTCAGGGGTCCCACTACGAGCAGTACTTC. The full variable domain, its missing parts supplied by reference TRBV7-9 and TRBJ2-7, is DTGVSQNPRHKITKRGQNVTFRCDPISEHNRLYWYRQTLGQGPEFLTYFQNEAQLEKSRLLSDRFSAERPKGSFSTLEIQRTEQGDSAMYLCASSWFQGSHYEQYFGPGTRLTVT.

This chain connects TRBV18 to TRBJ2-3, with 11 positions matching TRBD2. Germline V gene lookup returns CDR1 KGHSH and CDR2 LQKENI. The CDR3 is made up of 16 amino acids. With 3 bases clipped from V and 1 base from J, the junction kept 3 bases outside the gene matches. Here the CDR3 DNA reads TGTGCCAGCTCACCGCCGGGACTAGCGGGCACAGATACGCAGTATTTT. It is translated as CASSPPGLAGTDTQYF.

This chain uses TRBV7-2 with TRBJ2-5; 7 nucleotides agree with TRBD2. The V segment lost 6 bases and the J segment 2 bases; nucleotides outside the gene matches: 12. Germline V gives CDR1 SGHTA, CDR2 FQGNSA. This CDR3 region has 16 residues. In DNA, the CDR3 is TGTGCCAGCAGATATGCGGGGGACTTTAGGCAAGAGACCCAGTACTTC. Its protein product is CASRYAGDFRQETQYF.

This clone was observed a few times. The chain couples TRBV13 to TRBJ1-1; the D gene is possibly TRBD1 (5 bases). V was shortened by 2 bases and J by 1 base, with 20 bases between the two germline ends. The CDR3 consists of 18 residues. The V gene's germline CDR1 is PRHDT and CDR2 FYEKMQ (reference sequence). The CDR3 sequence is CASSLWGVYPTENTEAFF. The CDR3 DNA reads as TGTGCCAGCAGCTTATGGGGGGTTTATCCAACCGAGAACACTGAAGCTTTCTTT.

This clone was detected once. The chain recombines TRBV12-5 with TRBJ1-4; the match to TRBD1 covers 7 bases. The junction had 9 bases not matched to a gene; V was cut back by 0 bases and J by 8 bases. This CDR3 contains 16 residues. Germline values: CDR1 LGHNT, CDR2 FRNRAP. The CDR3 here is CASGLVLEGAGEKLFF. The CDR3 DNA is TGTGCTAGTGGTTTGGTACTGGAGGGGGCAGGAGAAAAACTGTTTTTT. The whole variable domain, remainder taken from reference TRBV12-5 and TRBJ1-4, is DARVTQTPRHKVTEMGQEVTMRCQPILGHNTVFWYRQTMMQGLELLAYFRNRAPLDDSGMPKDRFSAEMPDATLATLKIQPSEPRDSAVYFCASGLVLEGAGEKLFFGSGTQLSVL.